The present T cell receptor (beta chain) was sequenced within a study of T cell clonality in common variable immunodeficiency. As concerns this clone: Its antigen is still unknown. Being one base from a much bigger clone, this may be a read error.

Using immunoSEQ multiplex PCR, the repertoire was profiled, and TCRdb retains in-frame clones only, with some absent. The repertoire consists of 40,000 or so clones, none detected only once. Study outcomes and limitations: Common variable immunodeficiency TCR beta sequences reportedly had fewer deletions and N-nucleotide insertions. TCRbeta clonality was increased in CVID versus healthy controls. Shared TCRbeta clones were fewer between CVID subjects than controls.

CVID subjects were 15 or so female and 25 to 35 male, aged about 9 to 65. This receptor was taken from a human donor with common variable immunodeficiency. The sequenced material came from peripheral blood mononuclear cells.

The CDR3 DNA, read in part, is TGTGCCAGCGGTGACAGGGAGGGCACTGAA. It is translated as CASGDREGTE. The entire CDR3 protein is CASGDREGTEAFF. This chain connects TRBV2 to TRBJ1-1, with 7 bases lining up with TRBD1. Sequencing ends 3 residues short of the CDR3 end; the germline J gene provides the rest. The germline CDR1 and CDR2 sequences are SNHLY and FYNNEI. CDR3 size: 13 residues.